This record covers a single TCR beta chain. TCRdb ran MiXCR on the PCR reads and lists one entry per CDR3 protein. The sample records about 10,000 distinct CDR3 sequences, 37% being singletons. From germline, CDR1 is MNHNS and CDR2 SASEGT. V lost 5 bases, J lost 2 bases, and 2 bases stayed unmatched. The CDR3 extends over 13 amino acids. The sample belongs to a study of immune characterization of retroperitoneal liposarcoma. The sequencing sample was made of tumor tissue. V usage is TRBV6-1 and J usage is TRBJ2-5, with TRBD1 matching 7 bases. The TCR sequence derives from a male donor with retroperitoneal liposarcoma. The chain's CDR3 is CASSRQGQETQYF. CDR3 sequence (DNA): TGTGCCAGCAGTCGACAGGGTCAAGAGACCCAGTACTTC.